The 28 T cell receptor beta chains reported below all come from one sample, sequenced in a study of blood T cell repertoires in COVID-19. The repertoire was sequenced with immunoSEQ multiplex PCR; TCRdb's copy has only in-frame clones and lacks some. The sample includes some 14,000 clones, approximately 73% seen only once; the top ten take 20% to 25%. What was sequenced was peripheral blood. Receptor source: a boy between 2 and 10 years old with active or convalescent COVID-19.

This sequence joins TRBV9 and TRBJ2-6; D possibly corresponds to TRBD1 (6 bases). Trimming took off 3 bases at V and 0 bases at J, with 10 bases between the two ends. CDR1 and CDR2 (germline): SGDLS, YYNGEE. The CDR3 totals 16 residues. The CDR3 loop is CASSATGISGANVLTF. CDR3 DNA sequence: TGTGCCAGCAGCGCAACAGGGATCTCTGGGGCCAACGTCCTGACTTTC.

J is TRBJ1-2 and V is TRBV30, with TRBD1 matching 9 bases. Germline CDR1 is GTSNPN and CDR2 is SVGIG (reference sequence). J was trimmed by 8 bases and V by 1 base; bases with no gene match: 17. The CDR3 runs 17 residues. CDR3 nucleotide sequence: TGTGCCTGGAGTGAATCTCTGGGGGACAGGGTTTTTCGCGGCTACACCTTC. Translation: CAWSESLGDRVFRGYTF.

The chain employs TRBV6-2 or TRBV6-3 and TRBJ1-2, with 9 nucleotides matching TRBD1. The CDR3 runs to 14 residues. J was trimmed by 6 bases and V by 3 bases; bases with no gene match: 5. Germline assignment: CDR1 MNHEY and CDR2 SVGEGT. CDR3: CASSYKQGADGYTF. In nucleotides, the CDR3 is TGTGCCAGCAGTTATAAACAGGGGGCAGATGGCTACACCTTC.

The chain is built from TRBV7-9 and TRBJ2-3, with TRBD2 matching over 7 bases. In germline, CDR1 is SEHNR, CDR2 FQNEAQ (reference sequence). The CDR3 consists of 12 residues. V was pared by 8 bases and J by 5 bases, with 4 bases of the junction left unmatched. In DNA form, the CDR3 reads TGTGCCAGCGGCGGGAGTAGAGATACGCAGTATTTT. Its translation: CASGGSRDTQYF.

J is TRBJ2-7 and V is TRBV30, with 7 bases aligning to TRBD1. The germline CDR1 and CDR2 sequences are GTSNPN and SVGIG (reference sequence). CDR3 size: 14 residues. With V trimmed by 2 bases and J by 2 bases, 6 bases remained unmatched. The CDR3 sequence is CAWSPGTATYEQYF. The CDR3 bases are TGTGCCTGGAGTCCCGGGACAGCCACCTACGAGCAGTACTTC.

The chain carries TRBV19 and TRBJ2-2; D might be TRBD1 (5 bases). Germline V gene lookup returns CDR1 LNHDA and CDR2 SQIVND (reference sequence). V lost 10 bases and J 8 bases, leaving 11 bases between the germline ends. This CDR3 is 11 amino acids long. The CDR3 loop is CATLRQGELFF. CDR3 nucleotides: TGTGCCACCCTTCGACAGGGGGAGCTGTTTTTT.

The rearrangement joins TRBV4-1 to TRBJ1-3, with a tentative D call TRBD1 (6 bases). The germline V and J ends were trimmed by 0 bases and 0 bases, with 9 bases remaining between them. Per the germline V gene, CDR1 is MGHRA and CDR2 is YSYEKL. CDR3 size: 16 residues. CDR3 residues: CASSQERGSSGNTIYF. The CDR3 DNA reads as TGCGCCAGCAGCCAAGAGAGGGGGAGCTCTGGAAACACCATATATTTT.

The CDR3 loop reads CASSFGGSYEQYF. For the CDR3, the DNA is TGTGCCAGCAGTTTTGGCGGTTCCTACGAGCAGTACTTC. This chain uses TRBV27 with TRBJ2-7; no clear D gene. From germline, CDR1 is MNHEY and CDR2 SMNVEV (reference sequence). The CDR3 totals 13 residues. V was cut by 3 bases and J by 1 base, with 7 bases left in between.

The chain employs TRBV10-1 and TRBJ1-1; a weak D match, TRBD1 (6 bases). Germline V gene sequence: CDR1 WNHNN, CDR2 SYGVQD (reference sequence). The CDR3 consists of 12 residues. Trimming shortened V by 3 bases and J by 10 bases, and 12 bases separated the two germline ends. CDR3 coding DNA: TGCGCCAGCAGTGACTCTCTACAGGGAGCTTTCTTT. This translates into CASSDSLQGAFF.

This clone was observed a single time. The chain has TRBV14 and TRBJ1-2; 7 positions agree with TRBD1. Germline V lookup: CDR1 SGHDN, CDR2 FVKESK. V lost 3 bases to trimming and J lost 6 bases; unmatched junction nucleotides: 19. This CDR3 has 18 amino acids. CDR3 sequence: CASSQRRGQRLVGDGYTF. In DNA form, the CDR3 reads TGTGCCAGCAGCCAGCGAAGGGGACAGAGGCTTGTTGGGGATGGCTACACCTTC.

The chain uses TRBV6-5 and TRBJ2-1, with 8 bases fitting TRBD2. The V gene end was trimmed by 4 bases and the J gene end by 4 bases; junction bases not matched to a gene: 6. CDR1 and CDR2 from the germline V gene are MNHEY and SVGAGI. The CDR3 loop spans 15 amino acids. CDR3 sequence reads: CASSSAGGLYNEQFF. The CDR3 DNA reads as TGTGCCAGCAGTTCGGCGGGGGGATTATACAATGAGCAGTTCTTC.

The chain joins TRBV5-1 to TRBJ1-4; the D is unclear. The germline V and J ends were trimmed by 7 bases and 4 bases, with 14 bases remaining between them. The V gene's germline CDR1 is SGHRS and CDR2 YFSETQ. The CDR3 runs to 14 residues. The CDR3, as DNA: TGCGCCAGCGGTTTTGGCAGTTATAATGAAAAACTGTTTTTT. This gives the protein CASGFGSYNEKLFF.

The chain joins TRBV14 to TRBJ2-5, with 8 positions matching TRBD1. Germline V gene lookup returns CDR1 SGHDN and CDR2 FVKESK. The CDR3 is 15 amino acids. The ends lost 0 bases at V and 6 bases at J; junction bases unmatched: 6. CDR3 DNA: TGTGCCAGCAGCCAAGACAGGGGGCGATATCAGACCCAGTACTTC. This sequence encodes CASSQDRGRYQTQYF.

For the CDR3, the DNA is TGTGCCAGCAGCCGGACCGAAACAGGCCCAGAAGCTTTCTTT. Translating gives CASSRTETGPEAFF. J is TRBJ1-1 and V is TRBV3-1 (or the pseudogene TRBV3-2), with D possibly TRBD1 on 5 matching bases. The CDR3 spans 14 residues. Trimming stripped 4 bases from V and 8 bases from J, with 17 bases between. CDR1 is LGHDT, CDR2 YNNKEL, per germline (reference sequence).

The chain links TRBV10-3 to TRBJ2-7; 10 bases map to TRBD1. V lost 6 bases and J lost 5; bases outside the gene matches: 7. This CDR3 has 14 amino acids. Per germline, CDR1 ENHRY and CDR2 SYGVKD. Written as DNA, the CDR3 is TGTGCCATCAGGCCCGGGACAGGGGTTGACGAGCAGTACTTC. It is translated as CAIRPGTGVDEQYF.

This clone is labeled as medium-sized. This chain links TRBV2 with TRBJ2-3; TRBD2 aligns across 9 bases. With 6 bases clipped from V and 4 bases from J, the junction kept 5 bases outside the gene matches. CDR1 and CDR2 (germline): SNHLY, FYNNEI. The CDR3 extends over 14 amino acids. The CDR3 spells CASRLAGESDTQYF. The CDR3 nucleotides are TGTGCCAGCAGGTTAGCGGGAGAATCAGATACGCAGTATTTT.

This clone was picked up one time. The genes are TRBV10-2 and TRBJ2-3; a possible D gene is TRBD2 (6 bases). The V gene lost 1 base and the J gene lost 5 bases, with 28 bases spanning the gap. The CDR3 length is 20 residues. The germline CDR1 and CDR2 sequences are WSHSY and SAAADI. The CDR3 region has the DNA TGCGCCAGCAGTGAGTTCCCCCCGACAAGCCAGCCGGGAGACTTAGATACGCAGTATTTT. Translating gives CASSEFPPTSQPGDLDTQYF.

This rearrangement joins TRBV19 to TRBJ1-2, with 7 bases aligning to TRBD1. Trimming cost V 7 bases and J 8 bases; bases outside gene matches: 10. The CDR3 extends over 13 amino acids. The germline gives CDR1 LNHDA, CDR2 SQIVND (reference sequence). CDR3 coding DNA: TGTGCCAGTAAACTCGACAGGGTGCGGGGCTACACCTTC. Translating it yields CASKLDRVRGYTF.

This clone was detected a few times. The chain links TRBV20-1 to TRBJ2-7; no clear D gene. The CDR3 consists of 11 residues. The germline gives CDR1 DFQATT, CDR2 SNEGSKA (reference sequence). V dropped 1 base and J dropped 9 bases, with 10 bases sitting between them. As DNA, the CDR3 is TGCAGTGCTAGAGTAAGCTTTAGGCAGTACTTC. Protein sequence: CSARVSFRQYF.

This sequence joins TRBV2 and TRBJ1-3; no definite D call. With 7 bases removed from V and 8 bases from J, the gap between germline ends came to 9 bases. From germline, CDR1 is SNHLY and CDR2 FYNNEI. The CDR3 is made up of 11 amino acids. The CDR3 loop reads CASTRFDTIYF. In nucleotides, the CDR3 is TGTGCCAGCACTCGGTTTGACACCATATATTTT.

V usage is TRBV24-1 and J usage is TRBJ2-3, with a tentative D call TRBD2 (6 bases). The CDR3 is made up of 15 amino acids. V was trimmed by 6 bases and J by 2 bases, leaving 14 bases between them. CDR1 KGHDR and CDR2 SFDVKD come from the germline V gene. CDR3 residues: CATSKRRGVTDTQYF. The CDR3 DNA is TGTGCCACCAGTAAAAGGCGGGGCGTCACAGATACGCAGTATTTT.

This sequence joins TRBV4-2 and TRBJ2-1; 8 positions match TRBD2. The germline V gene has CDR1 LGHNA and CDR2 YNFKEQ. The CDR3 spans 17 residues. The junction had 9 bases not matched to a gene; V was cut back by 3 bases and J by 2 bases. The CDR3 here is CASSHALPRGAYNEQFF. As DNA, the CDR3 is TGTGCCAGCAGCCACGCCCTTCCGCGGGGGGCCTACAATGAGCAGTTCTTC.

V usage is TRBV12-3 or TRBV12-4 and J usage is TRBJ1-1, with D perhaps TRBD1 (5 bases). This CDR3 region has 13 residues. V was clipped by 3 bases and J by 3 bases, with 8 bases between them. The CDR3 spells CASSFLGDTEAFF. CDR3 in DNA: TGTGCCAGCAGTTTCTTAGGGGACACTGAAGCTTTCTTT.

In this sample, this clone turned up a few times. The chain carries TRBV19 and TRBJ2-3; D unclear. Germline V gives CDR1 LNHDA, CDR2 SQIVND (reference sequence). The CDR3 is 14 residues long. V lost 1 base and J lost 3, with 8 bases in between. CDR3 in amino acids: CASSIGFTTDTQYF. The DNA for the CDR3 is TGTGCCAGTAGTATAGGCTTCACAACAGATACGCAGTATTTT.

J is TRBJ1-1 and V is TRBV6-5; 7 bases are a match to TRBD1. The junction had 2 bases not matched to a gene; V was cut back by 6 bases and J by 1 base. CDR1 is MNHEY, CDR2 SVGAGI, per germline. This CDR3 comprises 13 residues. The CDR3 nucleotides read TGTGCCAGCAGGCGACAGGGGAACACTGAAGCTTTCTTT. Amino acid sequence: CASRRQGNTEAFF.

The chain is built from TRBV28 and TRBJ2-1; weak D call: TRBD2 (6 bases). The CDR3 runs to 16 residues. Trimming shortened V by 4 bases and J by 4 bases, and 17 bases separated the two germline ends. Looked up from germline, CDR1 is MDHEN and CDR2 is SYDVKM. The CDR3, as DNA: TGTGCCAGCAGTTCCTCGGGGCGGGGAGTGTACAATGAGCAGTTCTTC. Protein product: CASSSSGRGVYNEQFF.

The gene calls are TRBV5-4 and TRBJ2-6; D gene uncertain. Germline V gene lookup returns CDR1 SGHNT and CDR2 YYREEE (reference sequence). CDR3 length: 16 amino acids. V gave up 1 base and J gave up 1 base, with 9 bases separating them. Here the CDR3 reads CASSLRGTSGANVLTF. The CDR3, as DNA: TGTGCCAGCAGCTTGCGTGGCACGTCTGGGGCCAACGTCCTGACTTTC.

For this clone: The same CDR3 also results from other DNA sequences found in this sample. The CDR3 bases are TGTGCCAGCTCACCCCCTCTCGGCGGGAGCTCCTACAATGAGCAGTTCTTC. As protein: CASSPPLGGSSYNEQFF. The chain uses TRBV18 and TRBJ2-1, with 7 nucleotides matching TRBD2. This CDR3 comprises 17 residues. The junction had 8 bases not matched to a gene; V was cut back by 3 bases and J by 0 bases. From germline, CDR1 is KGHSH and CDR2 LQKENI.